Below are 22 T cell receptor beta chains sequenced from a single sample in a study of blood T cell repertoires in COVID-19. TCRdb's table, derived via immunoSEQ multiplex PCR, lists solely in-frame clones and lacks some. The sample shows fewer than 250,000 clones, approximately 80% of them seen only once. Sample: PBMCs or T cells enriched from blood (not recorded which). The receptors stem from a woman between 45 and 60 years old with acute COVID-19.

The V gene is TRBV23-1, the J gene TRBJ2-4; 7 nucleotides match TRBD1. TRBV23-1 is labeled an ORF, and its function is uncertain. V lost 2 bases to trimming and J lost 3 bases; unmatched junction nucleotides: 10. This CDR3 region has 17 residues. The CDR3 sequence: CASSQPYSTGDKNIQYF. The CDR3 DNA reads as TGCGCCAGCAGTCAACCCTACTCTACAGGGGACAAAAACATTCAGTACTTC.

V is TRBV7-2 and J is TRBJ2-2, with 7 bases that match TRBD1. Per the germline V gene, CDR1 is SGHTA and CDR2 is FQGNSA. The trim removed 7 bases at V and 13 bases at J, leaving 15 bases unmatched. There are 14 residues in the CDR3. The CDR3 loop reads CASTYQRGLGALFF. In nucleotides, the CDR3 is TGTGCCAGCACCTATCAGAGGGGGCTCGGAGCGCTGTTTTTT.

The rearrangement links TRBV7-9 to TRBJ2-3; D gene unclear. V was pared by 5 bases and J by 0 bases, with 12 bases between. Germline values: CDR1 SEHNR, CDR2 FQNEAQ (reference sequence). The length of the CDR3 is 15 residues. Written as DNA, the CDR3 is TGTGCCAGCAGCCTCCTGAGTGCTAGCACAGATACGCAGTATTTT. This codes for CASSLLSASTDTQYF.

This chain uses TRBV3-1 (or the pseudogene TRBV3-2) with TRBJ2-7; 13 nucleotides match TRBD2. V shed 3 bases and J 0 bases; nucleotides not matched to a gene: 5. This CDR3 spans 17 amino acids. Looked up from germline, CDR1 is LGHDT and CDR2 is YNNKEL (reference sequence). DNA of the CDR3: TGTGCCAGCAGCCAGGGACTAGCGGGGCAGAGCTCCTACGAGCAGTACTTC. Translation gives CASSQGLAGQSSYEQYF.

This clone was seen only once. The chain combines TRBV18 with TRBJ1-1; TRBD1 aligns across 7 bases. The V and J ends lost 6 bases and 3 bases, in that order; junction bases with no gene match: 10. The CDR3 is made up of 15 amino acids. Germline V gene data show CDR1 as KGHSH and CDR2 as LQKENI. The CDR3 sequence is CASSRERGQDTEAFF. DNA of the CDR3: TGTGCCAGCTCTCGCGAAAGGGGGCAAGACACTGAAGCTTTCTTT.

The CDR3 sequence: CASSLVVSRVGSTDTQYF. The CDR3 DNA reads as TGTGCCAGCAGCTTGGTTGTTTCCCGGGTCGGCAGCACAGATACGCAGTATTTT. The chain combines TRBV5-5 with TRBJ2-3, with D uncertain. The CDR3 runs 18 residues. Trimming left V 0 bases short and J 0 bases short, with 17 bases between. The germline V gene encodes CDR1 SGHKS and CDR2 YYEKEE (reference sequence).

CDR3 sequence reads: CASSYGRGGNQPQHF. The CDR3 DNA follows: TGTGCCAGCAGTTACGGCAGGGGCGGCAATCAGCCCCAGCATTTT. J is TRBJ1-5 and V is TRBV6-6; perhaps TRBD1 as D (6 bases). Trimming stripped 2 bases from V and 2 bases from J, with 10 bases between. CDR1 MNHNY and CDR2 SVGAGI come from the germline V gene (reference sequence). This CDR3 spans 15 amino acids.

The chain has TRBV4-2 and TRBJ2-7; 8 bases map to TRBD2. Germline CDR1 is LGHNA and CDR2 is YNFKEQ. The ends lost 4 bases at V and 2 bases at J; junction bases unmatched: 4. The CDR3 totals 14 residues. CDR3 sequence reads: CASSRAGRAYEQYF. As DNA, the CDR3 is TGTGCCAGCAGCCGCGCCGGGAGGGCCTACGAGCAGTACTTC.

The chain joins TRBV4-3 to TRBJ2-3; D perhaps matches TRBD2 (7 bases). CDR1 LGHNA and CDR2 YSLEER come from the germline V gene. The CDR3 is 18 amino acids. V lost 1 base to trimming and J lost 4 bases, with 21 bases between them. CDR3 protein: CASSQAPPGGGSADTQYF. CDR3 nucleotides: TGCGCCAGCAGCCAAGCTCCTCCTGGGGGGGGCAGCGCAGATACGCAGTATTTT.

The chain uses TRBV6-5 and TRBJ1-1, with 7 positions matching TRBD1. The CDR3 spans 16 residues. J lost 4 bases, V lost 0 bases, and 8 bases had no gene match. Germline CDR1 reads MNHEY; CDR2 reads SVGAGI. CDR3 amino acids: CASSYSTQGGITEAFF. The DNA of the CDR3 is TGTGCCAGCAGTTACTCGACCCAAGGGGGCATCACTGAAGCTTTCTTT.

The rearrangement joins TRBV4-3 to TRBJ1-2; 7 bases agree with TRBD1. Germline trimming cut 0 bases from V and 8 bases from J; bases unmatched to any gene: 9. The CDR3 has 15 residues. Germline CDR1 is LGHNA and CDR2 is YSLEER. The CDR3 loop is CASSQDLRDRAGYTF. DNA of the CDR3: TGCGCCAGCAGCCAAGACTTACGAGACAGGGCCGGCTACACCTTC.

This clone came up a few times. V and J are TRBV7-9 and TRBJ1-1, with 7 nucleotides matching TRBD1. The CDR3 is 14 amino acids. The trim removed 5 bases at V and 4 bases at J, leaving 7 bases unmatched. Germline CDR1 SEHNR, CDR2 FQNEAQ (reference sequence). CDR3 DNA: TGTGCCAGCAGCCCTATTTACAGGGGCACTGAAGCTTTCTTT. The encoded protein is CASSPIYRGTEAFF.

V gene TRBV28 combines with J gene TRBJ1-2; D gene uncertain. Germline assignment: CDR1 MDHEN and CDR2 SYDVKM. V dropped 6 bases and J dropped 8 bases, with 19 bases sitting between them. The CDR3 runs 14 residues. The CDR3 bases are TGTGCCAGCAGCCCATCGACCCGACCTAGCGGCTACACCTTC. This encodes CASSPSTRPSGYTF.

The chain combines TRBV15 with TRBJ1-5; TRBD1 might be the D (5 bases). The germline V gene has CDR1 LNHNV and CDR2 YYDKDF (reference sequence). The V gene lost 5 bases and the J gene lost 0 bases, with 14 bases spanning the gap. This CDR3 spans 16 amino acids. CDR3 sequence: CATSSTPGYSNQPQHF. In DNA form, the CDR3 reads TGTGCCACCAGCTCAACCCCAGGGTATAGCAATCAGCCCCAGCATTTT. Full variable domain (remainder filled in from reference TRBV15 and TRBJ1-5): DAMVIQNPRYQVTQFGKPVTLSCSQTLNHNVMYWYQQKSSQAPKLLFHYYDKDFNNEADTPDNFQSRRPNTSFCFLDIRSPGLGDTAMYLCATSSTPGYSNQPQHFGDGTRLSIL.

As concerns this clone: One end of the junction is discordant with germline, which a read error may explain. V gene TRBV5-1 combines with J gene TRBJ1-3; 7 bases align to TRBD1. Germline assignment: CDR1 SGHRS and CDR2 YFSETQ. The CDR3 sequence is 12 residues long. CDR3 amino acids: CASSLAHGQVHF. The CDR3 DNA reads TGCGCCAGCAGCTTGGCCCATGGACAGGTCCATTTT.

Regarding this clone: The sample holds other DNA sequences that translate to the same CDR3. J is TRBJ2-7 and V is TRBV7-2; TRBD2 matches at 7 bases. The ends lost 4 bases at V and 0 bases at J; junction bases unmatched: 3. This CDR3 region has 14 residues. Germline loops: CDR1 SGHTA, CDR2 FQGNSA. In DNA, the CDR3 is TGTGCCAGCAGCTCCAGCGGGAACTCCTACGAGCAGTACTTC. It is translated as CASSSSGNSYEQYF.

This clone was counted a single time. The chain couples TRBV28 to TRBJ1-2; the match to TRBD1 covers 7 bases. This CDR3 comprises 13 residues. Germline V gene data show CDR1 as MDHEN and CDR2 as SYDVKM. J was trimmed by 6 bases and V by 5 bases; bases with no gene match: 6. The CDR3 sequence is CASSPLGGNGYTF. The CDR3 bases are TGTGCCAGCAGTCCCTTAGGGGGCAATGGCTACACCTTC.

The chain combines TRBV6-5 with TRBJ2-1; 10 nucleotides line up with TRBD1. The germline CDR1 and CDR2 sequences are MNHEY and SVGAGI. The CDR3 spans 15 residues. V lost 7 bases and J lost 5; bases outside the gene matches: 8. The CDR3 sequence is CASTVDRGNNNEQFF. The CDR3 coding sequence is TGTGCCAGCACCGTGGACAGGGGGAATAACAATGAGCAGTTCTTC.

This clone occurred a few times. The CDR3 here is CASSKWSLAGQETQYF. The DNA of the CDR3 is TGTGCCAGCAGCAAATGGTCCCTAGCGGGCCAAGAGACCCAGTACTTC. The gene calls are TRBV21-1 and TRBJ2-5; the table names TRBD2, a call not compared with the DNA. TRBV21-1 is a listed pseudogene. The CDR3 extends over 16 amino acids.

This clone has only one observation. As DNA, the CDR3 is TGTGCCAGCAGTCGTACTCGAGCGGGGGCCCAATCTGGGGCCAACGTCCTGACTTTC. Translation gives CASSRTRAGAQSGANVLTF. V usage is TRBV28 and J usage is TRBJ2-6, with 8 bases matching TRBD2. The CDR3 loop spans 19 amino acids. The germline V gene encodes CDR1 MDHEN and CDR2 SYDVKM. The trim removed 5 bases at V and 1 base at J, leaving 13 bases unmatched.

The V gene is TRBV27, the J gene TRBJ1-1; 8 bases are a match to TRBD1. The CDR3 totals 16 residues. The ends lost 2 bases at V and 1 base at J; junction bases unmatched: 6. Germline V lookup: CDR1 MNHEY, CDR2 SMNVEV (reference sequence). The CDR3 sequence is CASSLGTGFRNTEAFF. CDR3 nucleotides: TGTGCCAGCAGTTTAGGGACAGGATTTAGGAACACTGAAGCTTTCTTT.

The rearrangement joins TRBV19 to TRBJ2-3; 7 positions agree with TRBD1. Per germline, CDR1 LNHDA and CDR2 SQIVND (reference sequence). This CDR3 contains 15 residues. The V gene end was trimmed by 2 bases and the J gene end by 0 bases; junction bases not matched to a gene: 2. In DNA, the CDR3 is TGTGCCAGTAGTATAAACAGGGGAAGCACAGATACGCAGTATTTT. It is translated as CASSINRGSTDTQYF.